The present TCR beta chain was sequenced within a study of beta chain features in type 1 diabetes (dated by TCRdb to 2016 to 2019). For the study in its entirety: Mean age, gender distribution, total cell number and subset yield were not different between patients and healthy donors. Across all samples, some 100,000,000 sorted cells were examined, and cell number per subset correlated strongly with RNA yield. The study compared the TCRB repertoires of sorted circulating CD4+ T cell subsets in recently diagnosed type 1 diabetes patients with those in matched healthy donors. Naive and central memory subsets were obtained from all 30 or so donors, but regulatory and stem cell-like memory subsets were isolated from only 8 patients and roughly eight healthy donors.

Looking up the germline V gene yields CDR1 LGHNT and CDR2 FRNRAP. From cysteine to phenylalanine, the CDR3 is 18 amino acids long. Of all the DNA, just the CDR3 is kept, 54 bases in frame from base 1. V trim: 6 bases; J trim: 0 bases; unmatched bases: 11. What the authors observed across the whole study: Because cDNA was sequenced instead of genomic DNA, activated cells with high expression could be over-represented, although the groups did not differ in activation or CD3 levels. Because the HLA sub-analyses included only small numbers of individuals, any influence of HLA type on TCRB rearrangement was left unresolved. Naive, central memory and regulatory TCRB repertoires appeared more similar among patients than among healthy donors. At VDJ recombination sites, patients with type 1 diabetes made fewer insertions and deleted more nucleotides, a pattern implying thymic rearrangement abnormalities. PCR might favor shorter templates, but patient and control samples were amplified and corrected together, so any skew would affect both groups equally. Type 1 diabetes patients showed a moderate but significant shortening of TCRB CDR3 length in all four CD4+ subsets.

The High Capacity cDNA Reverse Transcription Kit was used to reverse transcribe all of the isolated RNA, meaning that expressed TCRB transcripts were what got sequenced. Deep immunoSEQ sequencing was performed on naive, central memory and regulatory T cell samples, with an average of roughly 3.5 million total reads per sample. Sorted cells were lysed in RLT buffer, and RNA was extracted using DNase-treated RNeasy Micro or Mini kits according to cell number. To prevent cross-contamination, each cell subset was processed individually, whereas patient and healthy donor samples were processed jointly. Using the immunoSEQ multiplex PCR, TCRB sequences were amplified from cDNA into 87-bp fragments spanning the CDR3 region. The amplicons were sequenced using the Illumina HiSeq platform. Turning to the authors' computational methods: Synthetic template baselines were used to correct PCR bias computationally, reads within Hamming distance 2 were collapsed, and singletons that could not be merged were discarded. Reads were aligned against IMGT so that V, D and J genes, CDR3 length and insertions or deletions at six rearrangement sites could be assigned. Clonotype counts were normalized to sorted cell number within each subset before computing true diversity and Gini coefficients with the tcR R package. The overlap coefficient, calculated on TCRB nucleotide sequences, was used to quantify repertoire sharing. Out-of-frame TCRB sequences from naive cells were analyzed as a proxy for the pre-selection repertoire. TCRdb obtained this table from immuneACCESS and retained in-frame rearrangements with V and J assigned. These tables miss some clones; where compared with another copy, unresolved V genes account for less than half of the shortfall, and the remainder is unexplained. V and J calls and clone size follow that table, whereas D and trimming were derived from the DNA. The sample table contains 200,000 to 250,000 clones; only one count was recorded for about 15% of them. Clones ranked in the top ten supply just under 0.02% of the sample.

From each donor, a single peripheral blood sample of about 116 mL on average was drawn into heparinised tubes. A BD FACSAria II and a panel including CD45RO, CCR7, CD25, CD127, CD95 and CD27 were used to sort naive, central memory, regulatory and stem cell-like memory CD4+ T cells. Purity was above 95% for every sorted population. PBMCs were separated immediately by Lymphoprep density gradient centrifugation and were stained directly, without being cultured. So that batch effects would be minimized, each experiment stained and sorted samples in pairs, pairing one healthy donor with one patient. Note on this clone: Its specific antigen is unknown. No much larger clone exists at a distance of one base, and base qualities are not known.

The sequence was obtained from a man aged 30 to 45 with type 1 diabetes. Source material: naive CD4+ T cells from blood. In light of the paper, this sample's cell subset or site label describes: true naive CD4+ T cells. The chain joins TRBV12-5 to TRBJ2-3, with 11 central nucleotides matching TRBD2. CDR3 loop: CASGQASGGTTSTDTQYF. Here is the DNA: TGTGCTAGTGGCCAAGCTAGCGGGGGGACTACTAGCACAGATACGCAGTATTTT.